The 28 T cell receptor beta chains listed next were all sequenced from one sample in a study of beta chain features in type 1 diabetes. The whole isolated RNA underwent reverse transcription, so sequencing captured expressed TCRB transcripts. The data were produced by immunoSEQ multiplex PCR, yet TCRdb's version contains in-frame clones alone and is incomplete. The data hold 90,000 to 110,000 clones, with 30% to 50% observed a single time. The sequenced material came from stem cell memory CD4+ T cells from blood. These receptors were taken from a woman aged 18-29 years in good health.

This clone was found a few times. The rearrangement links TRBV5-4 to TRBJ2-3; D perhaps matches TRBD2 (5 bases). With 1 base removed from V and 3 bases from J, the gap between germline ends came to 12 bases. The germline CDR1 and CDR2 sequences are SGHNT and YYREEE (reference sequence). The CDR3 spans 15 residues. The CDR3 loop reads CASSLWSTRTDTQYF. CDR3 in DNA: TGTGCCAGCAGCTTGTGGAGTACTAGAACAGATACGCAGTATTTT. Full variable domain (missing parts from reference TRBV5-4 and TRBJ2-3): ETGVTQSPTHLIKTRGQQVTLRCSSQSGHNTVSWYQQALGQGPQFIFQYYREEENGRGNFPPRFSGLQFPNYSSELNVNALELDDSALYLCASSLWSTRTDTQYFGPGTRLTVL.

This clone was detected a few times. This CDR3 reads CASRRDRGLVEQYF. In DNA, the CDR3 is TGTGCCAGCAGGAGGGACAGGGGGTTGGTCGAGCAGTACTTC. The rearrangement joins TRBV5-6 to TRBJ2-7; TRBD1 agrees at 11 bases. Trimming took 5 bases from V and 6 from J; bases not matched to a gene: 7. The CDR3 is 14 residues long. Germline lookup yields CDR1 SGHDT and CDR2 YYEEEE.

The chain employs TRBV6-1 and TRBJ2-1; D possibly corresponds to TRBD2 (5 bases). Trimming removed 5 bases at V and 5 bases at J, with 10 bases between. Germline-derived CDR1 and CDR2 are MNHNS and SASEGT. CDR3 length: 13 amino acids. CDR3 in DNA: TGTGCCAGCAGTAGCGGAAACGACAATGAGCAGTTCTTC. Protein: CASSSGNDNEQFF.

The CDR3 spells CASSSPPGLAANEQFF. Written as DNA, the CDR3 is TGTGCCAGCAGCTCCCCCCCGGGACTAGCGGCCAATGAGCAGTTCTTC. The chain combines TRBV7-8 with TRBJ2-1, with 11 bases identical to TRBD2. V lost 4 bases to trimming and J lost 6 bases; unmatched junction nucleotides: 8. CDR3 length: 16 amino acids. Per the germline V gene, CDR1 is SGHVS and CDR2 is FQNEAQ.

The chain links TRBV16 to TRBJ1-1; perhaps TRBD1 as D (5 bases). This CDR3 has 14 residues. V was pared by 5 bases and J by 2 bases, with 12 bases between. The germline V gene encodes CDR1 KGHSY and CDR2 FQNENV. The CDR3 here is CASSFTGVNTEAFF. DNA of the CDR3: TGTGCCAGCAGCTTCACGGGGGTAAACACTGAAGCTTTCTTT.

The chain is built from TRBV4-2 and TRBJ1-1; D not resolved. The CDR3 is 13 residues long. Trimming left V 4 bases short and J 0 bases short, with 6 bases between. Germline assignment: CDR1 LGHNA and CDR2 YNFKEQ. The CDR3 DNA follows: TGTGCCAGCAGCCCCCAGTTGAACACTGAAGCTTTCTTT. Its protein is CASSPQLNTEAFF.

The CDR3 region is CASSRILRTGGYQPQHF. CDR3 coding DNA: TGTGCCAGCAGTCGAATATTAAGGACAGGGGGGTATCAGCCCCAGCATTTT. The chain couples TRBV27 to TRBJ1-5, with 10 bases identical to TRBD1. J was trimmed by 5 bases and V by 5 bases; bases with no gene match: 12. Per the germline V gene, CDR1 is MNHEY and CDR2 is SMNVEV (reference sequence). The CDR3 is 17 residues long.

The CDR3 nucleotides read TGCGCCAGCAGCCAAGAGCCTAGCGGACTCCTGACCTACAATGAGCAGTTCTTC. It encodes CASSQEPSGLLTYNEQFF. The J gene is TRBJ2-1, the V gene TRBV4-1; 7 bases are shared with TRBD2. The germline V gene has CDR1 MGHRA and CDR2 YSYEKL. V was clipped by 0 bases and J by 2 bases; unmatched bases: 10. The CDR3 is 18 amino acids.

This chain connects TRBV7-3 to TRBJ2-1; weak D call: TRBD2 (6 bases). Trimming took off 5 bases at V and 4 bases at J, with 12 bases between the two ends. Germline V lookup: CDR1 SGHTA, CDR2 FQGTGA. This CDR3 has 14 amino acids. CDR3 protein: CASSQMGLYNEQFF. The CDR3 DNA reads TGTGCCAGCAGCCAAATGGGACTTTACAATGAGCAGTTCTTC.

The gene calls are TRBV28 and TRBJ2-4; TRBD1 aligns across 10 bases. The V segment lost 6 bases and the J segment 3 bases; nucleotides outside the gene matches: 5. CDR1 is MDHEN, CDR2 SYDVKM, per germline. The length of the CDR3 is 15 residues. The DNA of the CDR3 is TGTGCCAGCAGCGGACAGGGGGAAGGCAAAAACATTCAGTACTTC. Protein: CASSGQGEGKNIQYF.

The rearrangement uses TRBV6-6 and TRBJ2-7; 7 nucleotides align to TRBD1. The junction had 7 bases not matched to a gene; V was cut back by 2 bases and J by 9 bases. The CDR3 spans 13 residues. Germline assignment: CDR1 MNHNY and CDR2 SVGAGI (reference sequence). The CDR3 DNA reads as TGTGCCAGCAGTTACCGGTTAGGGGACAGGCAGTACTTC. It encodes CASSYRLGDRQYF.

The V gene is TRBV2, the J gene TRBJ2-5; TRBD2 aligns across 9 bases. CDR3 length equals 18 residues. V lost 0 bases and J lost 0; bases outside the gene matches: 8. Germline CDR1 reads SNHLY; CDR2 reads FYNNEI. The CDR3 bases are TGTGCCAGCAGTGAAGCCGTGACTAGCGGAACGTACCAAGAGACCCAGTACTTC. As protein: CASSEAVTSGTYQETQYF. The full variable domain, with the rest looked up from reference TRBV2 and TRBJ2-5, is EPEVTQTPSHQVTQMGQEVILRCVPISNHLYFYWYRQILGQKVEFLVSFYNNEISEKSEIFDDQFSVERPDGSNFTLKIRSTKLEDSAMYFCASSEAVTSGTYQETQYFGPGTRLLVL.

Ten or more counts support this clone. The CDR3, as DNA: TGTGCCTGGAGTGCTGGACTGGGTGAGCAGTTCTTC. Translated, it gives CAWSAGLGEQFF. The chain carries TRBV30 and TRBJ2-1; the D gene is possibly TRBD2 (5 bases). Trimming removed 1 base at V and 9 bases at J, with 10 bases between. This CDR3 has 12 amino acids. From germline, CDR1 is GTSNPN and CDR2 SVGIG (reference sequence). The full variable domain, rest sourced from reference TRBV30 and TRBJ2-1, is SQTIHQWPATLVQPVGSPLSLECTVEGTSNPNLYWYRQAAGRGLQLLFYSVGIGQISSEVPQNLSASRPQDRQFILSSKKLLLSDSGFYLCAWSAGLGEQFFGPGTRLTVL.

This CDR3 is CASSSFLNSNYGYTF. The CDR3 coding sequence is TGTGCCAGCAGCTCCTTTTTAAATTCGAACTATGGCTACACCTTC. The chain recombines TRBV7-8 with TRBJ1-2; D gene ambiguous. This CDR3 is 15 amino acids long. Germline CDR1 reads SGHVS; CDR2 reads FQNEAQ. V was pared by 4 bases and J by 2 bases, with 14 bases between.

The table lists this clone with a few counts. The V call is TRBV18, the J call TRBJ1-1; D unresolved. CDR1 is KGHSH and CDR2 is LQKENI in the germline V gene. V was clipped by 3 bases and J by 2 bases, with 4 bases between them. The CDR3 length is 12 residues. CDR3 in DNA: TGTGCCAGCTCACCGGCAAACACTGAAGCTTTCTTT. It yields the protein CASSPANTEAFF.

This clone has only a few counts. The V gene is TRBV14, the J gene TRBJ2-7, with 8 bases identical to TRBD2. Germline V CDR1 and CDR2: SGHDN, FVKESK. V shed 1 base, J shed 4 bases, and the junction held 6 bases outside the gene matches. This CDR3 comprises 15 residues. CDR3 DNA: TGTGCCAGCAGCCAAGGAGGGGCGGGAGGTTACGAGCAGTACTTC. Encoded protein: CASSQGGAGGYEQYF.

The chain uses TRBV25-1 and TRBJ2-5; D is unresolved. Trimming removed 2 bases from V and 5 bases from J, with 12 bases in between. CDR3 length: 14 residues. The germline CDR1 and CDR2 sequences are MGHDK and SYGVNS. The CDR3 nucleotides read TGTGCCAGCAGTGAAGAGGTTGTTGGGGAGACCCAGTACTTC. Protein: CASSEEVVGETQYF. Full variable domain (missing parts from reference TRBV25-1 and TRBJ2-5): EADIYQTPRYLVIGTGKKITLECSQTMGHDKMYWYQQDPGMELHLIHYSYGVNSTEKGDLSSESTVSRIRTEHFPLTLESARPSHTSQYLCASSEEVVGETQYFGPGTRLLVL.

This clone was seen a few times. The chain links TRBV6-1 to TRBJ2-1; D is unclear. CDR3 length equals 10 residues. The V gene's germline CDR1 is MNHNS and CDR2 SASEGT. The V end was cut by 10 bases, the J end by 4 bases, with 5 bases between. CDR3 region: CATLYNEQFF. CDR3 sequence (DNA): TGTGCCACTCTATACAATGAGCAGTTCTTC.

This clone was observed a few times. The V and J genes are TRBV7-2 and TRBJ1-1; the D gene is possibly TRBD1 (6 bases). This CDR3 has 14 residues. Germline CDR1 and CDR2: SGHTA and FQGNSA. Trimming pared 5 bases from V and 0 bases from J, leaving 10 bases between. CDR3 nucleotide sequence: TGTGCCAGCAGCCTCACAGGGATGAACACTGAAGCTTTCTTT. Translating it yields CASSLTGMNTEAFF. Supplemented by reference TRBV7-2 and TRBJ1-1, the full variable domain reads GAGVSQSPSNKVTEKGKDVELRCDPISGHTALYWYRQSLGQGLEFLIYFQGNSAPDKSGLPSDRFSAERTGGSVSTLTIQRTQQEDSAVYLCASSLTGMNTEAFFGQGTRLTVV.

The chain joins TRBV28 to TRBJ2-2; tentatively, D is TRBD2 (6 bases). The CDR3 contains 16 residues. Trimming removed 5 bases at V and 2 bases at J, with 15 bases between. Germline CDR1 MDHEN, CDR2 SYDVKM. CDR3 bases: TGTGCCAGCAGTCCCCTCGGAGGGTTCAACACCGGGGAGCTGTTTTTT. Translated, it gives CASSPLGGFNTGELFF.

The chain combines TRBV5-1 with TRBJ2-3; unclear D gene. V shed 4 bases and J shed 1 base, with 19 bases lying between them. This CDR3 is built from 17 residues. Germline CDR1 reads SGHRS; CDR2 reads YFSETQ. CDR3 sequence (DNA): TGCGCCAGCAGCCGGCGAAAGACTTTCCCAGGCACAGATACGCAGTATTTT. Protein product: CASSRRKTFPGTDTQYF.

The CDR3 bases are TGTGCCAGCAGCAAAGTTTATGTCGGGGGTACCCACAATGAGCAGTTCTTC. Translation: CASSKVYVGGTHNEQFF. The chain links TRBV21-1 to TRBJ2-1; the table's D call TRBD2 went unverified against the DNA. TRBV21-1 is given as a pseudogene. The CDR3 contains 17 residues.

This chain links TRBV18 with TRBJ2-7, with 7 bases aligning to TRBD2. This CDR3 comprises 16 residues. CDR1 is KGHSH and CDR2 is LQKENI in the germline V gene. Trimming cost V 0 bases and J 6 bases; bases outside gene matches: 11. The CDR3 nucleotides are TGTGCCAGCTCACCACCGGGGTCTAGCGGTCGACGCGAGCAGTACTTC. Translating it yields CASSPPGSSGRREQYF.

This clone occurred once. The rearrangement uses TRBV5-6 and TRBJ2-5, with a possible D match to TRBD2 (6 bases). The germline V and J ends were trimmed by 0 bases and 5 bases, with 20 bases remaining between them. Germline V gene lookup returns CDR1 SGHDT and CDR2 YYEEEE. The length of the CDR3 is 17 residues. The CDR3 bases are TGTGCCAGCAGCTTGGCCGGTATCGGGAGTTTGGGGGAGACCCAGTACTTC. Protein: CASSLAGIGSLGETQYF.

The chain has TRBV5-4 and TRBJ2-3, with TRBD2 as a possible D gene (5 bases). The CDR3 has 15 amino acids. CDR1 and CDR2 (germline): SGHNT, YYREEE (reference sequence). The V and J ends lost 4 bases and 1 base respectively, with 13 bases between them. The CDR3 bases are TGTGCCAGCAGCCCACTGGGGAGCGGCACAGATACGCAGTATTTT. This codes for CASSPLGSGTDTQYF.

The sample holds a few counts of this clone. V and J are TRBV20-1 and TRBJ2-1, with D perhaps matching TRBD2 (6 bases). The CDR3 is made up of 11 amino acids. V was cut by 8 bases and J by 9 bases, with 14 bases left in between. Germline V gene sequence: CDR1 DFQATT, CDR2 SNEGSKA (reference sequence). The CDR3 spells CSTSRRGEQFF. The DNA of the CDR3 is TGCAGTACCTCTAGGCGGGGTGAGCAGTTCTTC.

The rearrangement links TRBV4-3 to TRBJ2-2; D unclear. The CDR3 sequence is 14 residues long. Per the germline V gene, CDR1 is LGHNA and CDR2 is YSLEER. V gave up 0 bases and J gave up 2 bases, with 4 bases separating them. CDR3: CASSQELNTGELFF. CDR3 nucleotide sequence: TGCGCCAGCAGCCAAGAGCTAAACACCGGGGAGCTGTTTTTT.

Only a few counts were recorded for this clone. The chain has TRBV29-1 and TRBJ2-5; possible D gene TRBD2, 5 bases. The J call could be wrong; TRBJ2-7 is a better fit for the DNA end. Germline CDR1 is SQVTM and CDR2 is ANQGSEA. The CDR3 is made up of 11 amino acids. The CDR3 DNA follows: TGCAGCGTCACCGGAGGTTACGAGCAGTACTTC. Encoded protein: CSVTGGYEQYF.